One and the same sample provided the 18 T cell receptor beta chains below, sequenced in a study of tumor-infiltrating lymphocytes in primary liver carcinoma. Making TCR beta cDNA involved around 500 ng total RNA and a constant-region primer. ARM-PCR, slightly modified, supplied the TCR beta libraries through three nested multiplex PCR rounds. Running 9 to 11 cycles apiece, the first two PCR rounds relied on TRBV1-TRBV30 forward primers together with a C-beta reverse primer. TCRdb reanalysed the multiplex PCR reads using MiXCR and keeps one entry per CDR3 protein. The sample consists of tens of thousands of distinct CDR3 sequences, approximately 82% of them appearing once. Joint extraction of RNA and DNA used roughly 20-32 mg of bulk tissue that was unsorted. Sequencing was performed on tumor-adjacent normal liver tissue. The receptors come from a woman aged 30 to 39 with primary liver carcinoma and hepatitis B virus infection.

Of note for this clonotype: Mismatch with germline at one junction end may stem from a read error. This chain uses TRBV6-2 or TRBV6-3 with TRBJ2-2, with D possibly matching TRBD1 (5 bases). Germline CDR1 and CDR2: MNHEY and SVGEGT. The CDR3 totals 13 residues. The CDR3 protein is CSSSYSETVGLFF. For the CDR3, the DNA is TGTTCCAGCAGTTACTCGGAGACCGTGGGGCTGTTCTTT.

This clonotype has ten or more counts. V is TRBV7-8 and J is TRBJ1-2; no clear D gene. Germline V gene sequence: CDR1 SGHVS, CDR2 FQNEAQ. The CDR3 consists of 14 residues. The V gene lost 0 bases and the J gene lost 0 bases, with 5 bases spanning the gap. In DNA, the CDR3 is TGTGCCAGCAGCTTAGCACCAGCTAACTATGGCTACACCTTC. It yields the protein CASSLAPANYGYTF.

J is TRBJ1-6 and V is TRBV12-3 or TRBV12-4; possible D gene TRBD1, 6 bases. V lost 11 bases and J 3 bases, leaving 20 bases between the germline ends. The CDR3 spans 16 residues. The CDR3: CADSFARGHYNSPLHF. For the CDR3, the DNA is TGTGCCGACAGTTTTGCAAGGGGACACTATAATTCACCCCTCCACTTT.

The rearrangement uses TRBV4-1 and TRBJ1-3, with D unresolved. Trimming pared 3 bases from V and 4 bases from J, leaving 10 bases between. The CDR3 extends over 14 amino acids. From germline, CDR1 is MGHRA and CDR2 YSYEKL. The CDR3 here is CASSHLTTGNTIYF. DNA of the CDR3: TGCGCCAGCAGCCATCTAACGACCGGAAACACCATATATTTT.

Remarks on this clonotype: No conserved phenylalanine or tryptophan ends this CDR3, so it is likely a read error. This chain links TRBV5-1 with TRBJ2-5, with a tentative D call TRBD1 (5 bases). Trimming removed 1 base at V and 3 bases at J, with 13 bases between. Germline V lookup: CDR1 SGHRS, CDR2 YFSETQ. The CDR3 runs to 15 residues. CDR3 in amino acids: CASSLWGRWKETQYS. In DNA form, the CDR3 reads TGCGCCAGCAGCTTGTGGGGCAGGTGGAAAGAGACCCAGTACTCC.

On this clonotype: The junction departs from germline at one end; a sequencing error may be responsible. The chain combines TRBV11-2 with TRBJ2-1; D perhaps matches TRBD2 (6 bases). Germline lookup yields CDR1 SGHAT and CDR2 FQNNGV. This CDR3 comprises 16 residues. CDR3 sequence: CASSLVRGTKEDEQLF. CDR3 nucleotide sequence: TGTGCCAGCAGCTTAGTCCGCGGGACGAAGGAAGATGAGCAGCTCTTC. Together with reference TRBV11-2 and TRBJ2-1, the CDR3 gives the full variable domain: EAGVAQSPRYKIIEKRQSVAFWCNPISGHATLYWYQQILGQGPKLLIQFQNNGVVDDSQLPKDRFSAERLKGVDSTLKIQPAKLEDSAVYLCASSLVRGTKEDEQLFGPGTRLTVL.

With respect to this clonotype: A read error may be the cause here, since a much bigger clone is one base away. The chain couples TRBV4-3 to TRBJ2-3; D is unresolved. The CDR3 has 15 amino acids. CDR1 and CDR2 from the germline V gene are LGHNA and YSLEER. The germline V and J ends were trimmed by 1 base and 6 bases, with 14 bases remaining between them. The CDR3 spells CASSQGMWSRDTQYF. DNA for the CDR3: TGCGCCAGCAGCCAAGGCATGTGGAGCCGGGATACGCAGTATTTT.

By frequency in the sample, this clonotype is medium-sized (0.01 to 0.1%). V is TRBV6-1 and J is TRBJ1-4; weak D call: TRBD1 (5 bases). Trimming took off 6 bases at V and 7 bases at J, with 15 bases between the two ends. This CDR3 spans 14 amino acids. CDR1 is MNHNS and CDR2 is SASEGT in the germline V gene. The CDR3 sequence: CASRDQGGREKLFF. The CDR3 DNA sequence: TGTGCCAGCAGGGACCAGGGTGGCCGTGAAAAACTGTTTTTT.

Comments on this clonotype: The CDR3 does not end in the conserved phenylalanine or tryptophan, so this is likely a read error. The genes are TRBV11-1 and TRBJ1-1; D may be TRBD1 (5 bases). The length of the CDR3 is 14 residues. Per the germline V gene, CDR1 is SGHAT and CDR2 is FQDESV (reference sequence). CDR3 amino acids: CAISFGQGYTEAFS. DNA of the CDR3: TGTGCCATCAGCTTCGGGCAGGGCTACACCGAAGCTTTCTCT.

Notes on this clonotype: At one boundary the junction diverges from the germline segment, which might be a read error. CDR3 DNA: TGTGCCAGCCCGTCTACGAGTGAGGCTCTCTCCTACAGTGAGCAGTTCTTC. Its translation: CASPSTSEALSYSEQFF. The genes are TRBV6-2 or TRBV6-3 and TRBJ2-1, with D hard to call. The V gene's germline CDR1 is MNHEY and CDR2 SVGEGT. The CDR3 consists of 17 residues.

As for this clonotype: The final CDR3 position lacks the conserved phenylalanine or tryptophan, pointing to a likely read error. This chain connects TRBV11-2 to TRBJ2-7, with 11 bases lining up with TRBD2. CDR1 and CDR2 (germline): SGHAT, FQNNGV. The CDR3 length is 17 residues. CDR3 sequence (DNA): TGTGTCAGCAGCTTAGCCCCGTTACTAGCGGGAGCGAACGAGCAGTACCTT. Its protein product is CVSSLAPLLAGANEQYL.

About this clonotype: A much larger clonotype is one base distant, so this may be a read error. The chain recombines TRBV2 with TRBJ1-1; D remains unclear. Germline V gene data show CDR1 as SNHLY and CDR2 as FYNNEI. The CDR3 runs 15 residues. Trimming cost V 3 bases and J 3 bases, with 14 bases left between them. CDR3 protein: CASSDVLGSHTEAFF. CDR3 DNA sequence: TGTGCCAGCAGTGATGTCTTGGGAAGTCACACTGAAGCTTTCTTT.

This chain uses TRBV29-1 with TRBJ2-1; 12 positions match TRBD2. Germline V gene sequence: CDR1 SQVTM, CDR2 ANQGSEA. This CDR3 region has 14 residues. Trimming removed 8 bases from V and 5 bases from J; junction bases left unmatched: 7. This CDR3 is CSNQGLAGDNEQFF. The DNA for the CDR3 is TGCAGCAATCAGGGACTAGCGGGCGACAATGAGCAGTTCTTC.

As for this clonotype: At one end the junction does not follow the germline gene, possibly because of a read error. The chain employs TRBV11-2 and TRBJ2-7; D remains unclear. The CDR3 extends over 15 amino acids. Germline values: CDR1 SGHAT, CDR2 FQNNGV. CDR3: CASSNGLVSSYKQYF. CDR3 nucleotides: TGTGCCAGCAGCAACGGGCTAGTATCATCCTACAAGCAGTACTTC.

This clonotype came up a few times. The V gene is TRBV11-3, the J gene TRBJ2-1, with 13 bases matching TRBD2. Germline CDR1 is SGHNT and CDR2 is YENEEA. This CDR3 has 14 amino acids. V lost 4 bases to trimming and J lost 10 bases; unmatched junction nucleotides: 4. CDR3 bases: TGTGCCAGCAGCTCTGGACTAGCGGGAGCGGAGCAGTTCTTC. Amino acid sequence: CASSSGLAGAEQFF.

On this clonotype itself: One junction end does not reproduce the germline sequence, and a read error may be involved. The CDR3 region has the DNA TGTGCCAGCGGCTTAGCAGCCATGGTAGCGGGGTTAGATGAGCAGTTCTTC. It yields the protein CASGLAAMVAGLDEQFF. The V and J genes are TRBV11-1 and TRBJ2-1; 8 bases map to TRBD2. The CDR3 consists of 17 residues. From germline, CDR1 is SGHAT and CDR2 FQDESV (reference sequence).

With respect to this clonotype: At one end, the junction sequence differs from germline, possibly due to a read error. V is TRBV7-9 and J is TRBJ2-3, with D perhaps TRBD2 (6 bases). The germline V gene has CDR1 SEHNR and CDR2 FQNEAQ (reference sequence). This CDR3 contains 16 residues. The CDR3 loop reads CASSSRDWGYLDTQYF. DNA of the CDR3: TGTGCCAGCAGCTCCCGGGACTGGGGATACTTAGATACCCAGTATTTT.

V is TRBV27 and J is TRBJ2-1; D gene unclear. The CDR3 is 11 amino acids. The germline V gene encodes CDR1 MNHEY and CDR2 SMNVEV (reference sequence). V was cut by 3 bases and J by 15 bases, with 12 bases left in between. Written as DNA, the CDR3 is TGTGCCAGCAGTTTTATAGGATGTCTGTTCTTC. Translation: CASSFIGCLFF.